Listed below are T cell receptor beta chains from one sample, sequenced in a study of CD8 T cells in ankylosing spondylitis. One entry per CDR3 protein, called by TCRdb with MiXCR from the 5' RACE reads. The sample has 450,000 to 550,000 distinct CDR3 sequences; roughly 5.3% are singletons. The specimen was blood, either unsorted or a sorted T cell fraction (not recorded which). These TCRs come from a male donor with ankylosing spondylitis. Both conserved end residues are part of each CDR3. The order of the fields is J gene, V gene, clone size, D gene, CDR3 DNA, CDR3 protein. The D gene is left open where the match is weak. The listing skips clone size in some rows; elsewhere it reads once, few, many or a size class.

J: TRBJ2-7; V: TRBV6-5; size: many; D: -; DNA: TGTGCCAGCAGTTACCAGGACTCGCAAGGCCCTTACGAGCAGTACTTC; CDR3: CASSYQDSQGPYEQYF
J: TRBJ2-7; V: TRBV7-2; size: many; D: TRBD1; DNA: TGTGCCAGCAGACGCCGGGACAGTAGCTCCTACGAGCAGTACTTC; CDR3: CASRRRDSSSYEQYF
J: TRBJ2-1; V: TRBV9; size: many; D: -; DNA: TGTGCCAGCAGCGTAGGGTCCAATGAGCAGTTCTTC; CDR3: CASSVGSNEQFF
J: TRBJ2-7; V: TRBV20-1; size: many; D: -; DNA: TGCAGTGCTAGCCCCCCGGGGGGCTCAGAGGAGCAGTACTTC; CDR3: CSASPPGGSEEQYF
J: TRBJ2-1; V: TRBV5-1; size: few; D: TRBD2; DNA: TGCGCCAGCAGCGGGGTTGTAGCGGGAGGCTCCTACAATGAGCAGTTCTTC; CDR3: CASSGVVAGGSYNEQFF
J: TRBJ2-7; V: TRBV21-1; size: -; D: -; DNA: TGTGCCAGCAGCCCCCTGAGGCCAGGCTCCCACGAGCAGTACTTC; CDR3: CASSPLRPGSHEQYF
J: TRBJ2-5; V: TRBV5-1; size: many; D: TRBD1; DNA: TGCGCCAGCAGACGATTAACAGGGGAAGAGACCCAGTACTTC; CDR3: CASRRLTGEETQYF
J: TRBJ2-1; V: TRBV7-2; size: -; D: TRBD2; DNA: TGTGCCAGCAGCCCCCCCGGGATAGCGGGAGGGTTTGAGCAGTTCTTC; CDR3: CASSPPGIAGGFEQFF
J: TRBJ2-1; V: TRBV7-2; size: many; D: -; DNA: TGTGCCAGCAGCTTCCCAGGCTGGGGCTTCAATGAGCAGTTCTTC; CDR3: CASSFPGWGFNEQFF
J: TRBJ2-5; V: TRBV30; size: -; D: -; DNA: TGTGCCTGGAGTATCGGGGAAGAGACCCAGTACTTC; CDR3: CAWSIGEETQYF
J: TRBJ2-7; V: TRBV5-1; size: many; D: -; DNA: TGCGCCAGCACCTCATCCTGGGGCAACGAGCAGTACTTC; CDR3: CASTSSWGNEQYF
J: TRBJ1-2; V: TRBV4-1; size: many; D: -; DNA: TGCGCCAGCAGCCAAGGTTTCAGGGAGGGGGATGGCTACACCTTC; CDR3: CASSQGFREGDGYTF
J: TRBJ2-2; V: TRBV5-1; size: many; D: TRBD2; DNA: TGCGCCAGCAGCTTCGGACTAGCGGGAGGGACCGGGGAGCTGTTTTTT; CDR3: CASSFGLAGGTGELFF
J: TRBJ1-4; V: TRBV6-5; size: many; D: -; DNA: TGTGCCAGCAGTTACCAAATCTACACCGTTAATGAAAAACTGTTTTTT; CDR3: CASSYQIYTVNEKLFF
J: TRBJ1-1; V: TRBV7-3; size: many; D: -; DNA: TGTGCCAGCAGTTCAGAGGTTGAAGCTTTCTTT; CDR3: CASSSEVEAFF
J: TRBJ1-1; V: TRBV12-3/TRBV12-4; size: many; D: -; DNA: TGTGCCAGCAGAGGGGGACGATTGGACACTGAAGCTTTCTTT; CDR3: CASRGGRLDTEAFF
J: TRBJ2-5; V: TRBV4-3; size: many; D: -; DNA: TGCGCCAGCAGCCAAGGAAAAACAAGTTTAGCGGCACAAGAGACCCAGTACTTC; CDR3: CASSQGKTSLAAQETQYF
J: TRBJ2-3; V: TRBV6-2/TRBV6-3; size: many; D: -; DNA: TGTGCCAGCAGTTACTCGACAGCCCTCCCAGATACGCAGTATTTT; CDR3: CASSYSTALPDTQYF
J: TRBJ2-3; V: TRBV4-1; size: many; D: -; DNA: TGCGCCAGCAGCCAAGTCGTCATTGTGGATACGCAGTATTTT; CDR3: CASSQVVIVDTQYF
J: TRBJ2-1; V: TRBV10-3; size: few; D: TRBD2; DNA: TGTGCCATCAGTTGGACTAGCGGGGGGTCTTACTCCTACAATGAGCAGTTCTTC; CDR3: CAISWTSGGSYSYNEQFF